These 22 T cell receptor beta chains share one sample of origin, sequenced in a study of cytomegalovirus exposure and HLA in healthy donors. 60 Vbeta and 13 Jbeta primers were used in PCR. The assay was immunoSEQ multiplex PCR, and TCRdb's table has in-frame clones only and misses some. The sample yields roughly 100,000 clones, about four fifths seen once. Material: PBMCs. These receptors were obtained from a woman aged 50 to 60 in good health and CMV-seropositive.

This chain uses TRBV7-3 with TRBJ2-3; D is perhaps TRBD2 (6 bases). V lost 2 bases and J 2 bases, leaving 8 bases between the germline ends. The germline V gene has CDR1 SGHTA and CDR2 FQGTGA. The CDR3 runs 14 residues. The CDR3, as DNA: TGTGCCAGCAGCTTAGGCGGGGACACAGATACGCAGTATTTT. Amino acid sequence: CASSLGGDTDTQYF. The complete variable domain, with remaining parts taken from reference TRBV7-3 and TRBJ2-3, reads GAGVSQTPSNKVTEKGKYVELRCDPISGHTALYWYRQSLGQGPEFLIYFQGTGAADDSGLPNDRFFAVRPEGSVSTLKIQRTERGDSAVYLCASSLGGDTDTQYFGPGTRLTVL.

This clone was recorded a few times. This chain joins TRBV6-5 and TRBJ1-5, with D perhaps matching TRBD1 (5 bases). The germline gives CDR1 MNHEY, CDR2 SVGAGI. CDR3 size: 14 residues. V was cut by 2 bases and J by 7 bases, with 12 bases left in between. The CDR3 coding sequence is TGTGCCAGCAGTTACGGGCAGGGCACACAGCCCCAGCATTTT. This encodes CASSYGQGTQPQHF.

The rearrangement joins TRBV5-6 to TRBJ1-5; D uncertain. Trimming took 0 bases from V and 7 from J, leaving 8 bases between them. This CDR3 comprises 13 residues. The germline CDR1 and CDR2 sequences are SGHDT and YYEEEE. CDR3: CASSLAGNQPQHF. In nucleotides, the CDR3 is TGTGCCAGCAGCTTGGCGGGGAACCAGCCCCAGCATTTT.

The CDR3 DNA sequence: TGTGCCTGGAGTGGGGGGGACAGGGATGTAAGCTCCTATAATTCACCCCTCCACTTT. Protein product: CAWSGGDRDVSSYNSPLHF. V usage is TRBV30 and J usage is TRBJ1-6; TRBD1 agrees at 9 bases. The CDR3 loop spans 19 amino acids. The trim removed 1 base at V and 0 bases at J, leaving 10 bases unmatched. Germline V gene data show CDR1 as GTSNPN and CDR2 as SVGIG (reference sequence). The full variable domain, in which reference TRBV30 and TRBJ1-6 provide the parts outside the CDR3, is SQTIHQWPATLVQPVGSPLSLECTVEGTSNPNLYWYRQAAGRGLQLLFYSVGIGQISSEVPQNLSASRPQDRQFILSSKKLLLSDSGFYLCAWSGGDRDVSSYNSPLHFGNGTRLTVT.

V usage is TRBV6-6 and J usage is TRBJ1-5; D perhaps matches TRBD1 (5 bases). CDR1 and CDR2 (germline): MNHNY, SVGAGI (reference sequence). The CDR3 is 12 amino acids. Trimming removed 6 bases at V and 6 bases at J, with 9 bases between. CDR3 protein: CASSLGGQPQHF. The CDR3 coding sequence is TGTGCCAGCAGCCTCGGGGGTCAGCCCCAGCATTTT.

Relative to its sample, this clone is medium-sized. CDR3 nucleotides: TGTGCCAGCAGTTATCAGGGCGCCGACTATGGCTACACCTTC. As protein: CASSYQGADYGYTF. The chain carries TRBV7-9 and TRBJ1-2; D possibly corresponds to TRBD1 (5 bases). The germline CDR1 and CDR2 sequences are SEHNR and FQNEAQ (reference sequence). The length of the CDR3 is 14 residues. V was clipped by 6 bases and J by 3 bases, with 14 bases between them.

This chain joins TRBV7-9 and TRBJ2-4, with D hard to call. From germline, CDR1 is SEHNR and CDR2 FQNEAQ (reference sequence). This CDR3 comprises 12 residues. V was cut by 1 base and J by 9 bases, with 7 bases left in between. DNA for the CDR3: TGTGCCAGCAGCTTAGTCGGTGCCATTCAGTACTTC. It specifies CASSLVGAIQYF.

Points on this clone: Sequence at one end of the junction differs from germline and may be a read error. The chain combines TRBV7-9 with TRBJ1-6; TRBD1 matches 8 bases. Germline lookup yields CDR1 SEHNR and CDR2 FQNEAQ (reference sequence). CDR3 length: 14 amino acids. This chain's CDR3 is CSSSLQGVTSPLHF. The CDR3 bases are TGTTCCAGCAGCTTACAGGGGGTAACTTCACCCCTCCACTTT.

This clone was seen just once. CDR3 in DNA: TGCAGCGTTGACGTCGGGACAGGCATCGGGGAGCTGTTTTTT. Translated, it gives CSVDVGTGIGELFF. The V call is TRBV29-1, the J call TRBJ2-2, with 8 positions matching TRBD1. V dropped 3 bases and J dropped 7; count of bases not matched to a gene: 7. This CDR3 has 14 amino acids. Germline V lookup: CDR1 SQVTM, CDR2 ANQGSEA.

The V gene is TRBV5-1, the J gene TRBJ2-2; unclear D gene. The CDR3 has 14 residues. Germline CDR1 reads SGHRS; CDR2 reads YFSETQ. Trimming took off 0 bases at V and 2 bases at J, with 5 bases between the two ends. CDR3 sequence reads: CASSLGVNTGELFF. The CDR3 DNA reads as TGCGCCAGCAGCTTGGGCGTTAACACCGGGGAGCTGTTTTTT.

This clone was recorded a few times. The CDR3 sequence is CASSSHGGTGNTIYF. The CDR3 DNA reads as TGTGCCAGCAGTTCCCATGGAGGGACTGGAAACACCATATATTTT. This sequence joins TRBV6-5 and TRBJ1-3, with D unclear. This CDR3 is 15 amino acids long. Germline V gives CDR1 MNHEY, CDR2 SVGAGI. The V end lost 4 bases, the J end lost 2 bases, and 12 bases lay between the germline ends.

This clone has only one observation. V gene TRBV5-1 combines with J gene TRBJ2-3, with 9 bases fitting TRBD2. CDR3 length: 13 residues. Germline V gene data show CDR1 as SGHRS and CDR2 as YFSETQ. V shed 3 bases, J shed 6 bases, and the junction held 2 bases outside the gene matches. The CDR3 DNA follows: TGCGCCAGCAGCTCGGGGACTAGCGATACGCAGTATTTT. Translated, it gives CASSSGTSDTQYF.

This clone appeared a few times. The CDR3 nucleotides are TGTGCCAGCAGCTTAGACTTGGACAGGGGGCAGTCTGGAAACACCATATATTTT. Translating it yields CASSLDLDRGQSGNTIYF. This sequence joins TRBV11-2 and TRBJ1-3, with TRBD1 matching 11 bases. Germline V CDR1 and CDR2: SGHAT, FQNNGV. V was pared by 0 bases and J by 1 base, with 5 bases of the junction left unmatched. The CDR3 consists of 18 residues.

The chain links TRBV28 to TRBJ1-3, with TRBD1 identical over 7 bases. The ends lost 2 bases at V and 2 bases at J; junction bases unmatched: 6. The CDR3 spans 16 residues. The germline gives CDR1 MDHEN, CDR2 SYDVKM. CDR3: CASSLVQGGTGNTIYF. CDR3 coding DNA: TGTGCCAGCAGTTTAGTCCAGGGGGGAACTGGAAACACCATATATTTT.

This clone was recorded only once. The chain employs TRBV6-1 and TRBJ2-5, with TRBD2 as a possible D gene (6 bases). The J call may be incorrect, as the DNA end agrees better with TRBJ2-7. The CDR3 loop spans 15 amino acids. Germline values: CDR1 MNHNS, CDR2 SASEGT. The CDR3 protein is CASSVSASASYEQYF. The CDR3 region has the DNA TGTGCCAGCAGTGTATCGGCTAGCGCATCCTACGAGCAGTACTTC.

This clone has just a few counts. The genes are TRBV29-1 and TRBJ2-7; D unresolved. Germline CDR1 reads SQVTM; CDR2 reads ANQGSEA. Trimming removed 4 bases at V and 2 bases at J, with 9 bases between. The CDR3 has 12 residues. CDR3 residues: CSVVFGTYEQYF. The DNA of the CDR3 is TGCAGCGTTGTCTTCGGTACCTACGAGCAGTACTTC.

V usage is TRBV7-2 and J usage is TRBJ1-5; D not certain. V was pared by 6 bases and J by 5 bases, with 8 bases between. The CDR3 totals 12 residues. Germline CDR1 is SGHTA and CDR2 is FQGNSA. The CDR3 DNA reads TGTGCCAGCAGTCCTCCTTATCAGCCCCAGCATTTT. Translated: CASSPPYQPQHF. The full variable domain, with the rest looked up from reference TRBV7-2 and TRBJ1-5, is GAGVSQSPSNKVTEKGKDVELRCDPISGHTALYWYRQSLGQGLEFLIYFQGNSAPDKSGLPSDRFSAERTGGSVSTLTIQRTQQEDSAVYLCASSPPYQPQHFGDGTRLSIL.

The chain has TRBV7-3 and TRBJ1-1; D is perhaps TRBD1 (5 bases). V lost 5 bases, J lost 4 bases, and 17 bases lay in between. Germline V gives CDR1 SGHTA, CDR2 FQGTGA. The CDR3 is 15 amino acids. The CDR3 DNA reads TGTGCCAGCAGCCCCCACGGGGCGGGAGTCACTGAAGCTTTCTTT. Translation gives CASSPHGAGVTEAFF.

The chain couples TRBV7-2 to TRBJ2-7, with D tentatively TRBD2 (6 bases). Per the germline V gene, CDR1 is SGHTA and CDR2 is FQGNSA. V was cut by 5 bases and J by 1 base, with 15 bases left in between. This CDR3 comprises 15 residues. In nucleotides, the CDR3 is TGTGCCAGCAGCCCCCTACCAGGGACTTCCTACGAGCAGTACTTC. Translating gives CASSPLPGTSYEQYF.

The J gene is TRBJ1-5, the V gene TRBV28; TRBD1 is a possible D gene (6 bases). The length of the CDR3 is 16 residues. Trimming took off 6 bases at V and 0 bases at J, with 15 bases between the two ends. From germline, CDR1 is MDHEN and CDR2 SYDVKM. Here the CDR3 reads CASRSSGHISNQPQHF. CDR3 in DNA: TGTGCCAGCAGATCCTCGGGACACATTAGCAATCAGCCCCAGCATTTT.

This clone was counted once. The J gene is TRBJ1-2, the V gene TRBV7-2; the D gene is possibly TRBD1 (6 bases). The CDR3 has 16 amino acids. The V end was cut by 4 bases, the J end by 8 bases, with 23 bases between. Germline lookup yields CDR1 SGHTA and CDR2 FQGNSA. CDR3 sequence: CASSSSPGTSFRGYTF. The DNA of the CDR3 is TGTGCCAGCAGCTCCAGCCCCGGGACATCCTTCCGGGGCTACACCTTC.

V usage is TRBV6-4 and J usage is TRBJ1-1; TRBD1 is a possible D gene (6 bases). Germline lookup yields CDR1 MRHNA and CDR2 SNTAGT. The CDR3 runs 14 residues. Trimming cost V 5 bases and J 8 bases, with 18 bases left between them. CDR3 region: CASSPNTGTAEAFF. In nucleotides, the CDR3 is TGTGCCAGCAGTCCGAATACAGGGACGGCGGAAGCTTTCTTT.